This T cell receptor beta chain emerged from a study of CD8 T cells in Susac syndrome. Points from the study as a whole: Acknowledgment was made by the study that its TCR sequencing and HLA analysis involved a relatively small number of individuals.

Reverse transcription of roughly 0.5 to 1 ug RNA was performed with random hexamers. Amplification of the TCR beta CDR3 was carried out by immunoSEQ multiplex PCR, which spanned a total of 54 Vbeta and 13 Jbeta segments. TCRdb processed the immunoSEQ multiplex PCR reads anew with MiXCR; each CDR3 protein has one entry. The repertoire consists of almost 450,000 distinct CDR3 sequences, with around 83% occurring once and the leading ten covering about 0.1%. The germline V gene encodes CDR1 LNHDA and CDR2 SQIVND (reference sequence). The CDR3 totals 16 residues. V lost 6 bases and J lost 5, with 19 bases in between. With respect to this clonotype: As yet, its antigen is unknown.

This chain joins TRBV19 and TRBJ1-4, with a possible D match to TRBD1 (5 bases). Sample: CD8+ T cells from PBMCs. The receptor comes from a human donor with multiple sclerosis. The CDR3 region has the DNA TGTGCCAGTAGGGATGAACCGGGACCGAAGAATGAAAAACTGTTTTTT. Translating gives CASRDEPGPKNEKLFF.